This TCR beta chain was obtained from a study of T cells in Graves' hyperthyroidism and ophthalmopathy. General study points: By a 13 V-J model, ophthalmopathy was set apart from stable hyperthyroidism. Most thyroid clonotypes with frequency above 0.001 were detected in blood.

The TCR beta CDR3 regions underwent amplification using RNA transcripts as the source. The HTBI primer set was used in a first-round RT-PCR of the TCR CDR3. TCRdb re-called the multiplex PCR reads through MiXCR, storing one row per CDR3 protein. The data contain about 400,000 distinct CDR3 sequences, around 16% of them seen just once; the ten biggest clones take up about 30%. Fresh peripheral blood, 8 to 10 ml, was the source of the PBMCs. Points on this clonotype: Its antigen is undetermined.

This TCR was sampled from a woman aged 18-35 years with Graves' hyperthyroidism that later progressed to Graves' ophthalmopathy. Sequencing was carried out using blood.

The CDR3 protein is CASRISGTSYEQYF. In nucleotides, the CDR3 is TGCGCCAGCAGAATTAGCGGGACCTCCTACGAGCAGTACTTC. The genes are TRBV10-1 and TRBJ2-7; 8 nucleotides agree with TRBD2. The CDR3 has 14 residues. Germline CDR1 and CDR2: WNHNN and SYGVQD (reference sequence). V was pared by 6 bases and J by 0 bases, with 4 bases of the junction left unmatched.